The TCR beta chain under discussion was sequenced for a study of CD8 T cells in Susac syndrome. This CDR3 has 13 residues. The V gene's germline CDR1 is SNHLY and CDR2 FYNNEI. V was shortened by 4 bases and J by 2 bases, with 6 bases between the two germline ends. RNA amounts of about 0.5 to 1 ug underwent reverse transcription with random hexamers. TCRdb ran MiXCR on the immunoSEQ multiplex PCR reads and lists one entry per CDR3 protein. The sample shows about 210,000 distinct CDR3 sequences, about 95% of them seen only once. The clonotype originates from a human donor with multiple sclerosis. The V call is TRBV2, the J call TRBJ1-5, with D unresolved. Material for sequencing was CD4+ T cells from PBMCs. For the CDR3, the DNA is TGTGCCAGCAGTGCTGAAGGCAATCAGCCCCAGCATTTT. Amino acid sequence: CASSAEGNQPQHF. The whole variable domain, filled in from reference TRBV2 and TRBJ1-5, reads EPEVTQTPSHQVTQMGQEVILRCVPISNHLYFYWYRQILGQKVEFLVSFYNNEISEKSEIFDDQFSVERPDGSNFTLKIRSTKLEDSAMYFCASSAEGNQPQHFGDGTRLSIL.